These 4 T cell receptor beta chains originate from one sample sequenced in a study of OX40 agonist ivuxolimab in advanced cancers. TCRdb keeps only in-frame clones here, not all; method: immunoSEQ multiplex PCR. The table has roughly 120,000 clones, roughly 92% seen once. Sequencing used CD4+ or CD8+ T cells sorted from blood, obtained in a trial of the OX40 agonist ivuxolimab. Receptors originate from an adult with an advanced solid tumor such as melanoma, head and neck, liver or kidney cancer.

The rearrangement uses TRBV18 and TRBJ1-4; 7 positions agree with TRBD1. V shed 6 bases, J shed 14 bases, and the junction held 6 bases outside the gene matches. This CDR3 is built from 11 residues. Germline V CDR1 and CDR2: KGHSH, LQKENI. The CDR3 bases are TGTGCCAGCTCTTCACAGGGGAATCTGTTTTTT. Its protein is CASSSQGNLFF.

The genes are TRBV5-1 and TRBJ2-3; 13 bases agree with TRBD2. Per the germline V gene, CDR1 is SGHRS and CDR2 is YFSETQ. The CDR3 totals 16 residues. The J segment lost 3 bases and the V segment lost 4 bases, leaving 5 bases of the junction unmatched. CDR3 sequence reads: CASSLGTSGITDTQYF. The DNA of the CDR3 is TGCGCCAGCAGCCTAGGGACTAGCGGGATTACAGATACGCAGTATTTT.

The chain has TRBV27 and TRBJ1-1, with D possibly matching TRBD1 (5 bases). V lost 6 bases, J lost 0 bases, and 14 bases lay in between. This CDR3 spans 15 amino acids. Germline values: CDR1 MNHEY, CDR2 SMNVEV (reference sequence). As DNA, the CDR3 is TGTGCCAGCAGCTGGGTCGGGGCTCTGAACACTGAAGCTTTCTTT. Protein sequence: CASSWVGALNTEAFF.

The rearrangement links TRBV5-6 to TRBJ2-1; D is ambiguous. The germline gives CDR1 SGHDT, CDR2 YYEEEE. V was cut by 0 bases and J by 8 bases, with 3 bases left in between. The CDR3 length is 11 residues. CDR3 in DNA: TGTGCCAGCAGCTTGGGCTATGAGCAGTTCTTC. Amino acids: CASSLGYEQFF.